This is a list of T cell receptor beta chains from one sample in a study of breast tumors, draining lymph nodes, adjacent tissues. MiXCR, run by TCRdb on the multiplex PCR reads, gives a single entry per CDR3 protein. The top ten clones hold around 22% of a sample with fewer than 25,000 distinct CDR3 sequences, 60% to 75% of them seen once. Sequenced input: tumor-adjacent breast tissue. The origin of the receptors is a female donor with breast cancer. Some clones in this sample may be carry-over from other donors' samples. The CDR3 runs from the conserved cysteine through the conserved F or W. Fields, in order: D gene, J gene, clone size, V gene, CDR3 DNA, CDR3 protein. The D gene is left open where the match is weak. Only some rows state a clone size, as once, few, many or a class for expanded clones.

D: NA
J: TRBJ2-5
size: NA
V: TRBV19
DNA: TGTGCCAGTAGTGTCGGGGGTGTGCAAGAGACCCAGTACTTC
CDR3: CASSVGGVQETQYF

D: NA
J: TRBJ2-2
size: few
V: TRBV7-8
DNA: TGTGCCAGCAGCAAGGACTCGCTCACCGGGGAGCTGTTTTTT
CDR3: CASSKDSLTGELFF

D: TRBD2
J: TRBJ2-1
size: NA
V: TRBV6-5
DNA: TGTGCCAGCAGTTACTCGGTGGGACTAGCGATCGCTGAGCAGTTCTTC
CDR3: CASSYSVGLAIAEQFF

D: NA
J: TRBJ1-3
size: many
V: TRBV30
DNA: TGTGCCCGCACCACAGGGCCTGGAAACACCATATATTTT
CDR3: CARTTGPGNTIYF

D: NA
J: TRBJ2-7
size: NA
V: TRBV25-1
DNA: TGTGCCAGCAGTGGGCAGACCTACGAGCAGTACTTC
CDR3: CASSGQTYEQYF

D: NA
J: TRBJ2-1
size: large
V: TRBV9
DNA: TGTGCCAGCAGCGTAGGAGGGAGGAATGAGCAGTTCTTC
CDR3: CASSVGGRNEQFF

D: NA
J: TRBJ2-7
size: many
V: TRBV6-6
DNA: TGTGCCAGCAGCCAAACCCCTTACGAGCAGTACTTC
CDR3: CASSQTPYEQYF

D: NA
J: TRBJ2-7
size: NA
V: TRBV11-2
DNA: TGTGCCAGCAGCTCTATAAGGGGATTGGGTTCCTACGAGCAGTACTTC
CDR3: CASSSIRGLGSYEQYF

D: NA
J: TRBJ1-2
size: medium-sized
V: TRBV2
DNA: TGTGCCAGCAGTCCCGGGACGACCGGCTATGGCTACACCTTC
CDR3: CASSPGTTGYGYTF

D: NA
J: TRBJ2-2
size: once
V: TRBV10-1
DNA: TGCGCCAGCAGCAAAGGGTCGGCCGGGGAGCTGTTTTTT
CDR3: CASSKGSAGELFF

D: NA
J: TRBJ2-7
size: NA
V: TRBV11-2
DNA: TGTGCCAGCAGCTTTGGGGGGGGCCTTTTCGTCGAGCAGTACTTC
CDR3: CASSFGGGLFVEQYF